A selection of T cell receptor beta chains follows, all from one sample in a study of blood T cell repertoires in COVID-19. Profiled with immunoSEQ multiplex PCR; TCRdb holds only in-frame clones, not every one. This sample has under 50,000 clones; about four fifths occur once, and the top ten carry about 4.5%. The sample consisted of peripheral blood. The source is a man aged 50 or older with active COVID-19. Each CDR3 is given with its conserved first and last residue. The order of the fields is clone size, J gene, V gene, D gene, CDR3 protein, CDR3 DNA. D genes are given only for firm matches. Size tells how often a clone was seen (once, few, many) or the class of an expanded clone, and some rows leave it out.

.,TRBJ2-5,TRBV24-1,.,CATSDSPVATQYF,TGTGCCACCAGTGATTCGCCAGTGGCGACCCAGTACTTC
.,TRBJ2-7,TRBV7-2,.,CASSLGIAEEAYEQYF,TGTGCCAGCAGCTTAGGGATAGCGGAGGAAGCCTACGAGCAGTACTTC
.,TRBJ2-1,TRBV7-8,.,CASSPREHNEQFF,TGTGCCAGCAGCCCGAGGGAGCACAATGAGCAGTTCTTC
.,TRBJ2-2,TRBV12-3/TRBV12-4,.,CASSPLTGELFF,TGTGCCAGCAGTCCTCTCACCGGGGAGCTGTTTTTT
medium-sized,TRBJ1-2,TRBV2,.,CASSGNAFAGDYGYTF,TGTGCCAGCAGTGGTAACGCGTTTGCAGGGGACTATGGCTACACCTTC
.,TRBJ1-1,TRBV29-1,.,CSVESAGGGTEAFF,TGCAGCGTTGAGTCTGCGGGGGGCGGAACTGAAGCTTTCTTT
.,TRBJ2-3,TRBV15,TRBD2,CATIRGTSGGTDTQYF,TGTGCCACCATTCGTGGGACTAGCGGGGGAACAGATACGCAGTATTTT
once,TRBJ1-6,TRBV19,.,CASSSDSPYNSPLHF,TGTGCCAGTTCCTCAGACAGCCCTTATAATTCACCCCTCCACTTT
.,TRBJ1-5,TRBV29-1,.,CSAQEGWDQPQHF,TGCAGCGCCCAGGAGGGCTGGGACCAGCCCCAGCATTTT
.,TRBJ2-7,TRBV4-2,TRBD2,CASSTGLAGSYEQYF,TGTGCCAGCAGCACCGGACTAGCGGGGAGTTACGAGCAGTACTTC
.,TRBJ2-3,TRBV10-3,.,CAIFGGQSDTQYF,TGTGCCATCTTCGGGGGACAGTCGGATACGCAGTATTTT
.,TRBJ2-5,TRBV9,.,CASSPQVLQETQYF,TGTGCCAGCAGCCCCCAGGTGCTCCAAGAGACCCAGTACTTC
.,TRBJ2-5,TRBV27,.,CASSLLGSSGQETQYF,TGTGCCAGCAGTTTATTGGGGTCAAGCGGGCAAGAGACCCAGTACTTC
.,TRBJ1-6,TRBV28,.,CASSSAGLHNSPLHF,TGTGCCAGCAGTTCCGCGGGACTCCATAATTCACCCCTCCACTTT
.,TRBJ2-3,TRBV23-1,.,CASSPNSSGGQVSDTQYF,TGCGCCAGCAGCCCCAATTCATCAGGGGGGCAGGTCTCAGATACGCAGTATTTT
few,TRBJ2-7,TRBV28,TRBD2,CASSPGTSGYEQYF,TGTGCCAGCAGTCCTGGGACTAGCGGTTACGAGCAGTACTTC
.,TRBJ1-3,TRBV11-2,.,CASSLGAGDTIYF,TGTGCCAGCAGCTTAGGGGCAGGGGACACCATATATTTT
.,TRBJ2-7,TRBV24-1,TRBD1,CATSERTGEQYF,TGTGCCACCAGTGAGCGGACAGGAGAGCAGTACTTC
.,TRBJ2-5,TRBV29-1,TRBD2,CSVPPGLAGANQETQYF,TGCAGCGTTCCCCCGGGACTAGCGGGGGCCAACCAAGAGACCCAGTACTTC
.,TRBJ1-5,TRBV4-3,TRBD1,CASSQDRIGGHQPQHF,TGCGCCAGCAGCCAAGATCGGATAGGGGGCCATCAGCCCCAGCATTTT
few,TRBJ1-1,TRBV5-4,.,CASSLDRDHTEAFF,TGTGCCAGCAGCTTGGACAGGGACCACACTGAAGCTTTCTTT
.,TRBJ1-1,TRBV7-2,.,CASSEQTVPNTEAFF,TGTGCCAGCAGCGAACAGACAGTCCCGAACACTGAAGCTTTCTTT
.,TRBJ1-4,TRBV7-9,TRBD1,CASSLAGTGNEKLFF,TGTGCCAGCAGCTTAGCCGGGACAGGGAATGAAAAACTGTTTTTT
.,TRBJ2-7,TRBV7-6,.,CASSLGVGEQYF,TGTGCCAGCAGCTTAGGGGTCGGGGAGCAGTACTTC
.,TRBJ1-2,TRBV15,TRBD1,CATSRTGGSYGYTF,TGTGCCACCAGCAGGACAGGGGGTAGCTATGGCTACACCTTC
.,TRBJ2-5,TRBV7-2,.,CASSFQGGVETQYF,TGTGCCAGCAGCTTCCAGGGAGGAGTAGAGACCCAGTACTTC
.,TRBJ1-5,TRBV6-5,.,CASSRNQPQHF,TGTGCCAGCAGCCGGAATCAGCCCCAGCATTTT
few,TRBJ1-6,TRBV27,.,CASSLGPGGRPLHF,TGTGCCAGCAGTTTAGGCCCCGGAGGAAGGCCCCTCCACTTT
.,TRBJ2-7,TRBV29-1,TRBD1,CSAWDSSYEQYF,TGCAGCGCGTGGGACAGTTCCTACGAGCAGTACTTC
.,TRBJ2-7,TRBV10-3,.,CAISEGGVPGYEQYF,TGTGCCATCAGTGAGGGTGGGGTGCCAGGGTACGAGCAGTACTTC
.,TRBJ2-5,TRBV6-6,TRBD2,CASSLAGGQETQYF,TGTGCCAGCAGTTTGGCGGGGGGGCAAGAGACCCAGTACTTC
.,TRBJ2-1,TRBV18,.,CASSPTESSYNEQFF,TGTGCCAGCTCACCAACAGAGAGCTCCTACAATGAGCAGTTCTTC
.,TRBJ2-7,TRBV5-8,.,CASSLEGASYEQYF,TGTGCCAGCAGCCTCGAAGGAGCCTCCTACGAGCAGTACTTC
once,TRBJ1-1,TRBV6-5,.,CASSSASGVQAEAFF,TGTGCCAGCAGTTCCGCCTCAGGGGTACAGGCTGAAGCTTTCTTT
.,TRBJ2-1,TRBV18,.,CATTGFLDNEQFF,TGTGCCACCACAGGGTTTCTTGACAATGAGCAGTTCTTC
.,TRBJ1-5,TRBV10-2,.,CASTKQAGGNQPQHF,TGCGCCAGCACGAAACAGGCGGGGGGCAATCAGCCCCAGCATTTT
.,TRBJ2-1,TRBV7-9,TRBD2,CASRLPSGGYNEQFF,TGTGCCAGCAGGTTACCTAGCGGGGGGTACAATGAGCAGTTCTTC
.,TRBJ2-1,TRBV10-3,.,CAISVGADLYNEQFF,TGTGCCATCAGTGTGGGGGCGGACTTATACAATGAGCAGTTCTTC
.,TRBJ2-5,TRBV10-1,.,CASSELGTAGGTQYF,TGCGCCAGCAGTGAGTTGGGGACCGCCGGGGGGACCCAGTACTTC
.,TRBJ2-5,TRBV4-1,TRBD1,CASSVEQGHPQYF,TGCGCCAGCAGCGTCGAACAGGGGCATCCCCAGTACTTC
.,TRBJ2-5,TRBV6-5,.,CASSVPAYQETQYF,TGTGCCAGCTCGGTGCCTGCCTATCAAGAGACCCAGTACTTC
.,TRBJ1-6,TRBV2,TRBD1,CASRPGQATSPLHF,TGTGCCAGCAGACCCGGACAGGCGACGTCACCCCTCCACTTT